These 2 T cell receptor beta chains originate from one sample sequenced in a study of sequential checkpoint blockade in melanoma. Noted treatment: randomized to nivolumab then ipilimumab (arm A) or the reverse (arm B). TCRdb keeps only in-frame clones here, not all; method: immunoSEQ multiplex PCR. In the table there are roughly 13,000 clones, more than 45% of which are singletons. The specimen comprised CD8+ T cells sorted from blood (inferred from file names), sampled from a patient given nivolumab and ipilimumab in sequence. These receptors originate from a human donor with melanoma.

The CDR3 reads CASSGSDRDENIQYF. The CDR3 coding sequence is TGTGCCAGCAGCGGGTCCGACAGGGATGAGAACATTCAGTACTTC. The gene calls are TRBV7-9 and TRBJ2-4; 7 nucleotides match TRBD1. The CDR3 is 15 residues long. Germline V gene data show CDR1 as SEHNR and CDR2 as FQNEAQ (reference sequence). Trimming at V came to 5 bases and at J to 7 bases, leaving 11 bases not matched to a gene.

The CDR3 sequence is CASSYVQYYEQYF. CDR3 coding DNA: TGTGCCAGCAGTTACGTACAGTACTACGAGCAGTACTTC. V is TRBV6-5 and J is TRBJ2-7, with D unresolved. V lost 2 bases and J lost 3, with 8 bases in between. CDR1 and CDR2 from the germline V gene are MNHEY and SVGAGI. This CDR3 has 13 amino acids.